The 2 T cell receptor beta chains in this list originate from one sample, sequenced in a study of T cell responses to AZD1222 COVID-19 vaccine. Repertoires were generated with immunoSEQ multiplex PCR, while TCRdb's copy carries only in-frame clones and drops some. The sample has over 110,000 clones; under 95% are singletons. The material was peripheral blood, obtained on day 0 of AZD1222 vaccination. These receptors were obtained from an adult in good health.

For the CDR3, the DNA is TGTGCCAGCAGCGTAGCGACGGGGGACTACGAGCAGTACTTC. Translation gives CASSVATGDYEQYF. The chain joins TRBV9 to TRBJ2-7, with D perhaps matching TRBD2 (6 bases). The CDR3 covers 14 residues. Trimming removed 0 bases at V and 3 bases at J, with 10 bases between. Germline CDR1 SGDLS, CDR2 YYNGEE.

V gene TRBV3-1 (or the pseudogene TRBV3-2) combines with J gene TRBJ1-2, with 7 bases that match TRBD1. Germline assignment: CDR1 LGHDT and CDR2 YNNKEL (reference sequence). The CDR3 is made up of 16 amino acids. V was pared by 4 bases and J by 2 bases, with 10 bases of the junction left unmatched. CDR3 DNA: TGTGCCAGCAGCCCAAGCGGGACAGTCCACAACTATGGCTACACCTTC. The encoded protein is CASSPSGTVHNYGYTF.